Given below is one T cell receptor (beta chain) in context. Profiling relied on immunoSEQ multiplex PCR, and the TCRdb table lists in-frame clones only, not all of them. The data contain 80,000 to 95,000 clones, roughly 94% of them singletons. The junction had 13 bases not matched to a gene; V was cut back by 2 bases and J by 9 bases. The germline V gene has CDR1 MNHNS and CDR2 SASEGT. This CDR3 spans 16 amino acids. This record comes from a study of technical replicates of blood from a few donors. The receptor's source is a human donor in good health. Sequencing was done on a sample of T cells isolated from PBMCs. The chain employs TRBV6-1 and TRBJ2-1, with 7 bases lining up with TRBD1. DNA of the CDR3: TGTGCCAGCAGTGAACACGTAAACAGGGGTCTGGGTGAGCAGTTCTTC. Encoded protein: CASSEHVNRGLGEQFF.